This record covers a single TCR beta chain. This clonotype has only one observation. Its antigen is not yet known. A much larger clone sits a single nucleotide away, making a read error possible. Based on the germline V gene, the CDR1 and CDR2 sequences are SGHTA and FQGNSA. Relative to germline, V is 5 bases shorter and J is 3 bases shorter, with 10 bases between their ends. From the cysteine through the phenylalanine, the CDR3 covers 13 amino acids. Only the CDR3 DNA is retained, 39 bases long and in frame from the first base. This entry belongs to a study of identical twins (dated by TCRdb to the mid-2010s). With regard to the full study: To test whether fetal clonotypes persist, this study deep-sequenced TCR alpha and beta repertoires from monozygotic twins, from unrelated adults of various ages, and from cord blood. To rule out contamination, replicate twin experiments were performed at different times with different library preparation protocols.

Every donor was a healthy Caucasian. Miltenyi CD45RO+ enrichment and human naive T-cell isolation kits were used to isolate memory (CD45RO+) and naive T cells from PBMC. Receptor amplification or capture employed 5' RACE. Sequenced on an Illumina HiSeq 2000. Template switching introduced a universal primer binding site; the final cDNA contained a unique molecular identifier, enabling accurate counting of TCR cDNA molecules. First-strand cDNA for TCR alpha and beta chains was synthesized from specific primers in the conserved constant-segment region. Each cDNA library was double barcoded, with a SMART-Mk sample barcode plus Illumina barcodes, to control for contamination. Two successive PCR steps introduced TruSeq adapter sequences along with Illumina sample barcodes. TCR alpha and beta cDNA libraries were sequenced on the Illumina HiSeq platform with custom primers. In the paper's pipeline: MiGEC processed the raw reads to extract unique molecular identifiers, while MiXCR was used to determine the CDR3 positions. For each individual, recombination models were inferred using an EM algorithm with the repgenHMM and IGoR tools. The tcR package in R was used for shared clonotype analysis, with sharing normalized by the product of cloneset sizes. Out-of-frame nonproductive sequences were analyzed to study raw recombination free of thymic and clonal selection effects. TCRdb trimmed public reads at Q25 via fastp, called clones via MiXCR and kept in-frame beta chains. When rows share a CDR3 protein, they turn into one entry using the most common DNA and genes. TCRdb's processing, not the authors', yielded these V and J calls. Here the sample has about 240,000 distinct CDR3 sequences; roughly a tenth occur a single time. The ten largest account for about a tenth of the sample.

Overall results and qualifications from the work: Abundant cord blood beta clonotypes had fewer insertions, young adult naive repertoires showed a similar but weaker trend, and memory repertoires showed no such trend. In beta out-of-frame sequences, excess twin sharing was weaker, because having fewer shared sequences lowered the signal-to-noise ratio. Out-of-frame TCR alpha sequences shared between twins showed an excess of low generation-probability sequences compared with coincidental sharing between unrelated individuals. In monozygotic twins, out-of-frame TCR alpha sharing was systematically underestimated by recombination models, although the models agreed with sharing between unrelated individuals. Invariant T cells such as MAIT and iNKT could partly confound zero-insertion analyses, though diverse VJ usage argued against this for most clonotypes. Because the same donors could not be followed over many years, conclusions were based on cross-sectional statistical analysis.

The TCR sequence derives from a man aged 45-60 years in good health. The chain was built from TRBV7-2 and TRBJ2-5; the D region possibly corresponds to TRBD1 (6 bases align). Sequencing was performed on memory T cells sorted from blood. Per the publication, the cell subset or site label means: CD45RO+ enriched T cells. The CDR3 loop reads CASSGQTEETQYF. The nucleotides are TGTGCCAGCAGCGGACAGACCGAAGAGACCCAGTACTTC.